Below, 9 T cell receptor beta chains from the same sample are listed, as sequenced in a study of breast tumors, draining lymph nodes, adjacent tissues. TCRdb reprocessed the multiplex PCR reads with MiXCR, giving one entry per CDR3 protein. The sample records over 100,000 distinct CDR3 sequences, about a fifth being singletons. Axillary draining lymph nodes of breast cancer patients supplied the node samples. Source material: axillary lymph node tissue. The receptors were gathered from a female donor with breast cancer. Some clones in this sample may be carry-over from other donors' samples.

This clonotype occurred a few times. The chain links TRBV28 to TRBJ2-7; D gene uncertain. CDR1 is MDHEN, CDR2 SYDVKM, per germline. Trimming cost V 6 bases and J 2 bases, with 11 bases left between them. The CDR3 runs 13 residues. The CDR3 loop is CASSNRHPYEQYF. The DNA for the CDR3 is TGTGCCAGCAGCAACAGACACCCCTACGAGCAGTACTTC.

This clonotype was detected ten times or more. The V and J genes are TRBV20-1 and TRBJ2-7, with D unresolved. The ends were cut back, 0 bases at V and 7 bases at J, with 22 bases in the middle. Looked up from germline, CDR1 is DFQATT and CDR2 is SNEGSKA (reference sequence). The CDR3 is 16 residues long. The CDR3 sequence: CSARDLRQASLKEQYF. The CDR3, as DNA: TGCAGTGCTAGAGATCTTCGGCAGGCAAGTTTGAAAGAGCAGTACTTC.

The chain has TRBV19 and TRBJ1-4; D ambiguous. V was clipped by 6 bases and J by 0 bases, with 11 bases between them. The CDR3 runs 15 residues. In germline, CDR1 is LNHDA, CDR2 SQIVND (reference sequence). DNA for the CDR3: TGTGCCAGTAGCCCCTCAAACCCAACTAATGAAAAACTGTTTTTT. This sequence encodes CASSPSNPTNEKLFF. Drawing the rest from reference TRBV19 and TRBJ1-4, the complete variable domain is DGGITQSPKYLFRKEGQNVTLSCEQNLNHDAMYWYRQDPGQGLRLIYYSQIVNDFQKGDIAEGYSVSREKKESFPLTVTSAQKNPTAFYLCASSPSNPTNEKLFFGSGTQLSVL.

The chain links TRBV6-5 to TRBJ2-7; 9 nucleotides match TRBD1. V was pared by 6 bases and J by 4 bases, with 7 bases of the junction left unmatched. The germline gives CDR1 MNHEY, CDR2 SVGAGI. The CDR3 totals 14 residues. The CDR3 DNA is TGTGCCAGCAGGGGGACAGGGTTCTCATACGAGCAGTACTTC. Translating gives CASRGTGFSYEQYF.

In regard to this clonotype: A much larger clone sits a single nucleotide away, making a read error possible. V and J are TRBV12-3 or TRBV12-4 and TRBJ1-4; a possible D gene is TRBD1 (6 bases). The CDR3 totals 14 residues. The CDR3: CASGFRGAGEKLFF. The CDR3 region has the DNA TGTGCCAGCGGTTTTCGGGGGGCGGGTGAAAAACTGTTTTTT.

The sample holds many counts of this clonotype. The chain uses TRBV5-1 and TRBJ2-7; the match to TRBD2 covers 13 bases. Germline trimming cut 5 bases from V and 0 bases from J; bases unmatched to any gene: 2. This CDR3 contains 15 residues. The germline V gene has CDR1 SGHRS and CDR2 YFSETQ. Written as DNA, the CDR3 is TGCGCCAGCAGACTAGCGGGAGGGAGCTCCTACGAGCAGTACTTC. Encoded protein: CASRLAGGSSYEQYF.

A word on this clonotype: A much larger clone is a single base away; this may be a read error. V usage is TRBV28 and J usage is TRBJ2-7, with 14 bases identical to TRBD2. CDR3 size: 15 residues. V lost 8 bases, J lost 2 bases, and 5 bases stayed unmatched. Looked up from germline, CDR1 is MDHEN and CDR2 is SYDVKM. The CDR3 DNA sequence: TGTGCCAGCGGGGGACTAGCGGGAGACCCCTACGAGCAGTACTTC. As protein: CASGGLAGDPYEQYF. The whole variable domain, remainder taken from reference TRBV28 and TRBJ2-7, is DVKVTQSSRYLVKRTGEKVFLECVQDMDHENMFWYRQDPGLGLRLIYFSYDVKMKEKGDIPEGYSVSREKKERFSLILESASTNQTSMYLCASGGLAGDPYEQYFGPGTRLTVT.

With regard to this clonotype: A much larger clonotype is one base distant, so this may be a read error. CDR3: CASREDGTDTQYF. CDR3 in DNA: TGTGCCAGCAGAGAAGACGGCACAGATACGCAGTATTTT. The chain carries TRBV2 and TRBJ2-3, with D unclear. The CDR3 extends over 13 amino acids. Germline V gene data show CDR1 as SNHLY and CDR2 as FYNNEI.

Turning to this clonotype: Just one base apart from a much larger clone, this may be a read error. The chain couples TRBV5-4 to TRBJ2-7; unclear D gene. This CDR3 region has 13 residues. Looked up from germline, CDR1 is SGHNT and CDR2 is YYREEE (reference sequence). The CDR3 region is CASSFGGHYERYF. CDR3 DNA sequence: TGTGCCAGCAGCTTTGGCGGCCACTACGAGCGGTACTTC.